This T cell receptor beta chain was sequenced in a study of cytomegalovirus exposure and HLA in healthy donors. General observations from the study: What a later analysis reportedly showed was that an Asian-associated ancestry cluster had fewer N-insertions than the roughly 670-donor mean.

For this clone: Its target is unknown.

Primers: 60 Vbeta forward and 13 Jbeta reverse. Method: immunoSEQ multiplex PCR; TCRdb's copy keeps in-frame clones and lacks some. This table holds about 140,000 clones. The length of the CDR3 is 13 residues. Germline CDR1 SGHRS, CDR2 YFSETQ. V was clipped by 6 bases and J by 4 bases; unmatched bases: 6. The TCR comes from a man aged 40-50 years in good health and CMV-seronegative. This sequence joins TRBV5-1 and TRBJ1-2; 7 nucleotides agree with TRBD1. Sequencing was performed on PBMCs. In nucleotides, the CDR3 is TGCGCCAGCATGTCCCGGGACAGCTATGGCTACACCTTC. Translating it yields CASMSRDSYGYTF.